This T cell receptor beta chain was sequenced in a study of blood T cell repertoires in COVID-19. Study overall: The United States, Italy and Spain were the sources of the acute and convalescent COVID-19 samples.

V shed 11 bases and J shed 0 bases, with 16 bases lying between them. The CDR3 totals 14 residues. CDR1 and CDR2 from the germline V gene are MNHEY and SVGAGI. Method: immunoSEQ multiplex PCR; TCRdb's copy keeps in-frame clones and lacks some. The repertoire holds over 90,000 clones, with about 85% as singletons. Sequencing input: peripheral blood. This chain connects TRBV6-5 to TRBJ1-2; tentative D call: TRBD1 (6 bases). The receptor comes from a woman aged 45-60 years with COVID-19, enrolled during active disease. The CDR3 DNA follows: TGTGCCGCTCTACCACAGGGAACTAACTATGGCTACACCTTC. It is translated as CAALPQGTNYGYTF.